The T cell receptor beta chain under discussion was sequenced for a study of shared clonotypes between healthy human individuals. The study ran the assay at deep level. Profiling relied on immunoSEQ multiplex PCR, and the TCRdb table lists in-frame clones only, not all of them. The sample lists about 490,000 clones, roughly 80% occurring once. A word on this clone: Its antigen is not known. An end of the junction differs from the germline gene, which may be a read error.

Study-level results: The low donor count limited represented genetic and exposure-history diversity. In this cohort, only blood was sampled, and tissue repertoires likely differ. Among donors, the sharing of clonotypes was expected to be influenced by sequencing depth.

Germline V gives CDR1 MDHEN, CDR2 SYDVKM. The CDR3 consists of 11 residues. The sample consisted of PBMCs. This chain uses TRBV28 with TRBJ1-5; D gene unclear. This receptor was obtained from a woman in her 40s in good health. Some clones in this sample may be carry-over from other donors' samples. The CDR3 nucleotides are TGTGCCAGCAGTTTAGGGTTCGGGAGCATTTTT. It is translated as CASSLGFGSIF. The variable domain in full, completed from reference TRBV28 and TRBJ1-5, reads DVKVTQSSRYLVKRTGEKVFLECVQDMDHENMFWYRQDPGLGLRLIYFSYDVKMKEKGDIPEGYSVSREKKERFSLILESASTNQTSMYLCASSLGFGSIFGDGTRLSIL.